The 29 T cell receptor beta chains below all came from one sample that was sequenced in a study of blood T cell repertoires in COVID-19. Sequenced by immunoSEQ multiplex PCR; TCRdb stores in-frame clones only, minus some. Here the sample spans 140,000 to 150,000 clones, approximately 88% being singletons. Sequenced material: peripheral blood. These receptors were collected from a man in his sixties with active or convalescent COVID-19.

The DNA of the CDR3 is TGTGCCAGCAGCCAAGATGCCGCCGGGACAGGGCGGTTCGGCGACTATGGCTACACCTTC. Its translation is CASSQDAAGTGRFGDYGYTF. This sequence joins TRBV4-2 and TRBJ1-2; TRBD1 matches 9 bases. Germline-derived CDR1 and CDR2 are LGHNA and YNFKEQ. J lost 3 bases, V lost 0 bases, and 17 bases had no gene match. This CDR3 has 20 amino acids.

The V and J genes are TRBV19 and TRBJ1-5; possibly TRBD1 for D (6 bases). The CDR3 is made up of 12 amino acids. V shed 11 bases and J shed 7 bases, with 15 bases lying between them. Germline CDR1 LNHDA, CDR2 SQIVND (reference sequence). The CDR3 reads CAAGDKEQPQHF. CDR3 coding DNA: TGTGCCGCAGGGGACAAGGAACAGCCCCAGCATTTT.

The chain is built from TRBV4-3 and TRBJ1-2; D is unclear. The CDR3 is made up of 16 amino acids. The germline V gene has CDR1 LGHNA and CDR2 YSLEER. Between the trimmed V and J ends, which lost 0 bases and 5 bases, there was a span of 16 bases. The DNA of the CDR3 is TGCGCCAGCAGCCAAGATTACGCCGGAGTTGGGTATGGCTACACCTTC. Translation: CASSQDYAGVGYGYTF.

V is TRBV24-1 and J is TRBJ2-1; 13 bases are shared with TRBD2. V was clipped by 4 bases and J by 4 bases; unmatched bases: 6. This CDR3 comprises 17 residues. Germline V CDR1 and CDR2: KGHDR, SFDVKD. CDR3: CATSESGTSGTYNEQFF. The CDR3 DNA is TGTGCCACCAGTGAATCCGGGACTAGCGGGACTTACAATGAGCAGTTCTTC.

This chain connects TRBV5-4 to TRBJ1-2; weak D call: TRBD1 (5 bases). The CDR3 is made up of 14 amino acids. Germline-derived CDR1 and CDR2 are SGHNT and YYREEE (reference sequence). Trimming left V 4 bases short and J 5 bases short, with 15 bases between. Written as DNA, the CDR3 is TGTGCCAGCAGCGGACCCTGGGGGGAGTATGGCTACACCTTC. Amino acid sequence: CASSGPWGEYGYTF. Combining the CDR3 with reference TRBV5-4 and TRBJ1-2 gives the whole variable domain ETGVTQSPTHLIKTRGQQVTLRCSSQSGHNTVSWYQQALGQGPQFIFQYYREEENGRGNFPPRFSGLQFPNYSSELNVNALELDDSALYLCASSGPWGEYGYTFGSGTRLTVV.

This rearrangement joins TRBV13 to TRBJ2-2, with 15 bases identical to TRBD2. The CDR3 extends over 17 amino acids. The germline gives CDR1 PRHDT, CDR2 FYEKMQ (reference sequence). With V trimmed by 5 bases and J by 5 bases, 6 bases remained unmatched. For the CDR3, the DNA is TGTGCCAGCAGCCCGGGACTAGCGGGAGGAGTAACCGGGGAGCTGTTTTTT. Translated, it gives CASSPGLAGGVTGELFF.

The rearrangement joins TRBV4-1 to TRBJ2-7; no reliable D call. The germline V gene encodes CDR1 MGHRA and CDR2 YSYEKL. V was shortened by 6 bases and J by 5 bases, with 20 bases between the two germline ends. This CDR3 is 15 amino acids long. The CDR3 reads CASRNVPENPHEQYF. The CDR3, as DNA: TGCGCCAGCAGAAACGTGCCCGAGAACCCCCACGAGCAGTACTTC.

The chain employs TRBV4-1 and TRBJ2-6, with D possibly matching TRBD1 (5 bases). Germline V gene lookup returns CDR1 MGHRA and CDR2 YSYEKL. The CDR3 is 19 residues long. Trimming cost V 0 bases and J 0 bases, with 15 bases left between them. CDR3 coding DNA: TGCGCCAGCAGCCAAGATCGTCAGGGCCCTCTCTCTGGGGCCAACGTCCTGACTTTC. This gives the protein CASSQDRQGPLSGANVLTF.

The CDR3 sequence: CASSPTSRKETQYF. The DNA for the CDR3 is TGTGCCAGCAGTCCGACTAGCAGGAAAGAGACCCAGTACTTC. This chain joins TRBV6-2 or TRBV6-3 and TRBJ2-5, with 7 bases identical to TRBD2. CDR1 MNHEY and CDR2 SVGEGT come from the germline V gene. The CDR3 loop spans 14 amino acids. With V trimmed by 5 bases and J by 3 bases, 6 bases remained unmatched.

The rearrangement uses TRBV28 and TRBJ1-5; 8 positions agree with TRBD1. V lost 7 bases and J lost 0; bases outside the gene matches: 17. Germline lookup yields CDR1 MDHEN and CDR2 SYDVKM. This CDR3 comprises 19 residues. The CDR3 loop is CASTLPRTGRPYSNQPQHF. For the CDR3, the DNA is TGTGCCAGCACTCTACCGCGGACAGGGAGGCCATATAGCAATCAGCCCCAGCATTTT.

V usage is TRBV27 and J usage is TRBJ2-1, with D perhaps TRBD1 (5 bases). The CDR3 is made up of 13 amino acids. With 3 bases removed from V and 9 bases from J, the gap between germline ends came to 12 bases. The germline V gene has CDR1 MNHEY and CDR2 SMNVEV (reference sequence). CDR3 amino acids: CASSFGRDGEQFF. CDR3 nucleotide sequence: TGTGCCAGCAGTTTTGGCAGGGATGGTGAGCAGTTCTTC.

V usage is TRBV19 and J usage is TRBJ1-5, with D possibly being TRBD1 (5 bases). The CDR3 loop spans 13 amino acids. V gave up 8 bases and J gave up 1 base, with 9 bases separating them. Germline CDR1 and CDR2: LNHDA and SQIVND (reference sequence). The CDR3 region is CASVDRSNQPQHF. The CDR3 DNA follows: TGTGCCAGTGTTGACAGAAGCAATCAGCCCCAGCATTTT.

The chain joins TRBV28 to TRBJ2-7, with D possibly TRBD1 on 6 matching bases. The length of the CDR3 is 13 residues. CDR1 and CDR2 (germline): MDHEN, SYDVKM. V was trimmed by 5 bases and J by 4 bases, leaving 12 bases between them. The CDR3 coding sequence is TGTGCCAGCAGTCTACCACAGGGATACGAGCAGTACTTC. Its protein is CASSLPQGYEQYF.

This clone occurred once. This sequence joins TRBV7-3 and TRBJ2-1; no definite D call. The germline CDR1 and CDR2 sequences are SGHTA and FQGTGA. V was pared by 3 bases and J by 9 bases, with 9 bases between. The CDR3 runs 12 residues. The CDR3: CASSFGPGEQFF. CDR3 sequence (DNA): TGTGCCAGCAGCTTTGGTCCGGGTGAGCAGTTCTTC.

This sequence joins TRBV2 and TRBJ2-1, with D possibly being TRBD1 (6 bases). Trimming removed 5 bases from V and 0 bases from J, with 14 bases in between. The CDR3 spans 16 residues. Germline CDR1 SNHLY, CDR2 FYNNEI. CDR3 nucleotides: TGTGCCAGCAGTCTTCGACAGGACAGCTCCTACAATGAGCAGTTCTTC. Translation gives CASSLRQDSSYNEQFF.

The genes are TRBV2 and TRBJ1-4; a weak D match, TRBD1 (5 bases). Germline lookup yields CDR1 SNHLY and CDR2 FYNNEI. V shed 5 bases and J shed 8 bases, with 18 bases lying between them. The CDR3 sequence is 15 residues long. CDR3 in amino acids: CASSYSAGGFEKLFF. CDR3 DNA: TGTGCCAGCAGTTACTCAGCCGGGGGGTTCGAAAAACTGTTTTTT.

The gene calls are TRBV7-2 and TRBJ1-2; 8 bases align to TRBD1. This CDR3 contains 14 residues. Germline V gives CDR1 SGHTA, CDR2 FQGNSA. V lost 1 base to trimming and J lost 7 bases; unmatched junction nucleotides: 5. Here the CDR3 DNA reads TGTGCCAGCAGCTTAGAGGGGACAGGCTCTGGCTACACCTTC. It translates to CASSLEGTGSGYTF.

This sequence joins TRBV28 and TRBJ2-7, with D possibly TRBD2 on 5 matching bases. The CDR3 extends over 11 amino acids. Germline V gene lookup returns CDR1 MDHEN and CDR2 SYDVKM. Here the CDR3 reads CTAGVAYEQYF. CDR3 in DNA: TGTACTGCCGGGGTAGCCTACGAGCAGTACTTC.

The chain joins TRBV29-1 to TRBJ2-5, with TRBD2 matching 7 bases. The CDR3 has 12 residues. From germline, CDR1 is SQVTM and CDR2 ANQGSEA. With 4 bases clipped from V and 7 bases from J, the junction kept 6 bases outside the gene matches. The CDR3 region is CSVASGMGTQYF. The CDR3 DNA is TGCAGCGTTGCTAGCGGTATGGGGACCCAGTACTTC.

This chain uses TRBV28 with TRBJ2-5, with 12 positions matching TRBD2. This CDR3 contains 17 residues. Per germline, CDR1 MDHEN and CDR2 SYDVKM. V dropped 4 bases and J dropped 5; count of bases not matched to a gene: 11. The CDR3 sequence: CASSSPPTSGRGETQYF. Here the CDR3 DNA reads TGTGCCAGCAGTTCGCCTCCGACTAGCGGGAGAGGTGAGACCCAGTACTTC. Complete variable domain (other parts from reference TRBV28 and TRBJ2-5): DVKVTQSSRYLVKRTGEKVFLECVQDMDHENMFWYRQDPGLGLRLIYFSYDVKMKEKGDIPEGYSVSREKKERFSLILESASTNQTSMYLCASSSPPTSGRGETQYFGPGTRLLVL.

V is TRBV27 and J is TRBJ1-2; 9 bases align to TRBD1. Germline values: CDR1 MNHEY, CDR2 SMNVEV (reference sequence). The CDR3 runs 14 residues. V dropped 6 bases and J dropped 8; count of bases not matched to a gene: 10. The CDR3 DNA follows: TGTGCCAGCAGCCCCGCTGGGACAGGGCACGGCTACACCTTC. Encoded protein: CASSPAGTGHGYTF.

The chain carries TRBV10-3 and TRBJ2-1, with 9 bases that match TRBD2. The CDR3 length is 19 residues. Germline CDR1 is ENHRY and CDR2 is SYGVKD. The J segment lost 5 bases and the V segment lost 1 base, leaving 15 bases of the junction unmatched. The CDR3 loop reads CAISEFLLASGMENNEQFF. CDR3 nucleotides: TGTGCCATCAGTGAGTTTTTGTTGGCTAGCGGGATGGAAAACAATGAGCAGTTCTTC.

V usage is TRBV7-9 and J usage is TRBJ1-3; a weak D match, TRBD1 (6 bases). Germline-derived CDR1 and CDR2 are SEHNR and FQNEAQ (reference sequence). The CDR3 loop spans 15 amino acids. Trimming shortened V by 6 bases and J by 4 bases, and 16 bases separated the two germline ends. CDR3 sequence (DNA): TGTGCCAGCAGACCCCCGGACAGTTCAGGAAACACCATATATTTT. Protein sequence: CASRPPDSSGNTIYF.

CDR3 region: CASSHRVGELFF. CDR3 in DNA: TGCGCCAGCAGTCACCGGGTGGGGGAGCTGTTTTTT. J is TRBJ2-2 and V is TRBV23-1; no clear D gene. TRBV23-1 is marked as an open reading frame, function uncertain. CDR3 length: 12 amino acids. V was shortened by 3 bases and J by 8 bases, with 7 bases between the two germline ends.

This clone was seen more than once but under ten times. The CDR3 DNA is TGCGCCAGCAGCGTAACGACAGGACAAGGGCAGCCCCAGCATTTT. Protein: CASSVTTGQGQPQHF. The rearrangement joins TRBV5-1 to TRBJ1-5, with D possibly matching TRBD1 (6 bases). V gave up 4 bases and J gave up 7 bases, with 18 bases separating them. Germline V gene data show CDR1 as SGHRS and CDR2 as YFSETQ. There are 15 residues in the CDR3.

The V gene is TRBV13, the J gene TRBJ2-1, with TRBD2 matching over 8 bases. Trimming removed 5 bases from V and 9 bases from J; junction bases left unmatched: 24. Germline V gene sequence: CDR1 PRHDT, CDR2 FYEKMQ (reference sequence). This CDR3 has 19 residues. CDR3: CASSPLLGAISGDWGEQFF. The CDR3, as DNA: TGTGCCAGCAGCCCCCTATTGGGGGCGATTAGCGGGGACTGGGGTGAGCAGTTCTTC.

V gene TRBV6-5 combines with J gene TRBJ1-1, with TRBD1 as a possible D gene (6 bases). Germline assignment: CDR1 MNHEY and CDR2 SVGAGI. This CDR3 has 15 amino acids. V was trimmed by 6 bases and J by 4 bases, leaving 18 bases between them. DNA of the CDR3: TGTGCCAGCAGCTCCTTGGGACAAGGCGGCACTGAAGCTTTCTTT. Its translation is CASSSLGQGGTEAFF.

The chain recombines TRBV27 with TRBJ1-1, with 7 bases identical to TRBD1. J gave up 3 bases and V 2 bases, and 18 bases lay outside the gene matches. Per the germline V gene, CDR1 is MNHEY and CDR2 is SMNVEV (reference sequence). The CDR3 runs 19 residues. The CDR3 spells CASSLNRFYLQGRDTEAFF. CDR3 sequence (DNA): TGTGCCAGCAGTTTAAATCGCTTTTATCTACAGGGGCGTGACACTGAAGCTTTCTTT.

The gene calls are TRBV14 and TRBJ2-5; 9 bases align to TRBD2. This CDR3 is 17 amino acids long. Germline-derived CDR1 and CDR2 are SGHDN and FVKESK. The J segment lost 5 bases and the V segment lost 3 bases, leaving 13 bases of the junction unmatched. CDR3 sequence reads: CASSHQQGGRASETQYF. For the CDR3, the DNA is TGTGCCAGCAGCCACCAGCAGGGCGGGAGGGCCTCGGAGACCCAGTACTTC.